What follows describes a single T cell receptor (beta chain). This entry belongs to a study of T cell changes during pregnancy in multiple sclerosis. Germline V gene sequence: CDR1 SNHLY, CDR2 FYNNEI. The ends were cut back, 3 bases at V and 3 bases at J, with 8 bases in the middle. The CDR3 is made up of 13 amino acids. The data were produced by immunoSEQ multiplex PCR, yet TCRdb's version contains in-frame clones alone and is incomplete. The sample consists of about 93,000 clones, almost 95% of them appearing once. V and J are TRBV2 and TRBJ1-2; D gene uncertain. The sequences come from peripheral blood, collected after pregnancy. The source is a female donor with multiple sclerosis, enrolled in a pregnancy study. CDR3 residues: CASSETTYYGYTF. CDR3 sequence (DNA): TGTGCCAGCAGTGAGACAACTTACTATGGCTACACCTTC.